This entry is about one T cell receptor beta chain. This record belongs to a study of T cell changes during pregnancy in multiple sclerosis. Profiled with immunoSEQ multiplex PCR; TCRdb holds only in-frame clones, not every one. The sample lists about 36,000 clones; about 91% were seen once. The CDR3 is 16 amino acids. Trimming shortened V by 2 bases and J by 2 bases, and 14 bases separated the two germline ends. CDR1 MNHEY and CDR2 SVGAGI come from the germline V gene. The clonotype was recovered from a female donor with multiple sclerosis, enrolled in a pregnancy study. This chain joins TRBV6-5 and TRBJ2-3, with D possibly TRBD1 on 5 matching bases. The sample consisted of CD4+ T cells from peripheral blood mononuclear cells, taken after pregnancy. CDR3 nucleotides: TGTGCCAGCAGTTACACAGGAAATACTTACACAGATACGCAGTATTTT. It specifies CASSYTGNTYTDTQYF.